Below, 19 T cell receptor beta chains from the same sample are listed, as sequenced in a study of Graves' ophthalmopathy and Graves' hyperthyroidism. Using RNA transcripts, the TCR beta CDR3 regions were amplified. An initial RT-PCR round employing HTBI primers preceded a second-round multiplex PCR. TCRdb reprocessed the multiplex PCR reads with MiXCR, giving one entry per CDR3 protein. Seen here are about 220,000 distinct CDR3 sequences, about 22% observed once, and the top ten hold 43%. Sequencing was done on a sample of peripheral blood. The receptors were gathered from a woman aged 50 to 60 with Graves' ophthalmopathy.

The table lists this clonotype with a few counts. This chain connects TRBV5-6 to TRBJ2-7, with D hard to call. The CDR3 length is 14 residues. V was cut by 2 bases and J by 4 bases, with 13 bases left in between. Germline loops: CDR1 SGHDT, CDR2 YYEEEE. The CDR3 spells CASSFAGIGYEQYF. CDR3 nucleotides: TGTGCCAGCAGCTTCGCTGGAATTGGGTACGAGCAGTACTTC.

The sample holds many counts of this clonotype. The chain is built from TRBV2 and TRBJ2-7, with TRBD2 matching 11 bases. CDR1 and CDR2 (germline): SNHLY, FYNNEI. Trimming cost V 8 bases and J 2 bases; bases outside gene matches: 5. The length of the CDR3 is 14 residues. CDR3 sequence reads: CASGGTSGTYEQYF. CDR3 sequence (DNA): TGTGCCAGCGGGGGGACTAGCGGAACCTACGAGCAGTACTTC.

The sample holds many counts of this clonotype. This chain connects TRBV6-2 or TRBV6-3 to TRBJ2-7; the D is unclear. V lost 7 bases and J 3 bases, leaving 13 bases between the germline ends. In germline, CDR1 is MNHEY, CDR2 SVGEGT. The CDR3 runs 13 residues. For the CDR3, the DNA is TGTGCCAGCACGCAAGCGTCAAGCTACGAGCAGTACTTC. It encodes CASTQASSYEQYF.

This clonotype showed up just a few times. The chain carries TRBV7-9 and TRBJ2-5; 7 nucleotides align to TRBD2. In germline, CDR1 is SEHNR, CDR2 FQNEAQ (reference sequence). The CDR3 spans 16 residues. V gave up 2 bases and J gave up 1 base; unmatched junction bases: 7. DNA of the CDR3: TGTGCCAGCAGCTTAATTTCGGGGGGAATCCAAGAGACCCAGTACTTC. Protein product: CASSLISGGIQETQYF.

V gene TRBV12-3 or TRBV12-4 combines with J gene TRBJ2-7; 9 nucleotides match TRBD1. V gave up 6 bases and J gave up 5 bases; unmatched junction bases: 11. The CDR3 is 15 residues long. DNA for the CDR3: TGTGCCAGCAGAGGGACAGGGTTTCCATCCAACGAGCAGTACTTC. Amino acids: CASRGTGFPSNEQYF.

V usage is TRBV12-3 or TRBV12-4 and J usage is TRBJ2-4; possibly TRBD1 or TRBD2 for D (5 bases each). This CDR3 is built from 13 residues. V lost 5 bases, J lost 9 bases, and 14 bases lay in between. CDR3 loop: CASSPSLGVIQYF. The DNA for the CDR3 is TGTGCCAGCAGTCCCTCCTTGGGGGTCATTCAGTACTTC.

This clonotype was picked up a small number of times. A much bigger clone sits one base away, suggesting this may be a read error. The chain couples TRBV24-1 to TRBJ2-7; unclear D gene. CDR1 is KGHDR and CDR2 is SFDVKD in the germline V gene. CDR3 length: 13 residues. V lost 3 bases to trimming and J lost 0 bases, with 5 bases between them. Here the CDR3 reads CATSDADSYEQYF. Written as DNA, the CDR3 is TGTGCCACCAGTGATGCAGACTCCTACGAGCAGTACTTC.

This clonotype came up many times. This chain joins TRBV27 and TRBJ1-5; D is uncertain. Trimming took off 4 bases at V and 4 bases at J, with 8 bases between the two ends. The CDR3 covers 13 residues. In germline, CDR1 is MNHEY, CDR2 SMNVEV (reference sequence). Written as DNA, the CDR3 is TGTGCCAGCAGTTCCCAAGTAAATCAGCCCCAGCATTTT. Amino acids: CASSSQVNQPQHF.

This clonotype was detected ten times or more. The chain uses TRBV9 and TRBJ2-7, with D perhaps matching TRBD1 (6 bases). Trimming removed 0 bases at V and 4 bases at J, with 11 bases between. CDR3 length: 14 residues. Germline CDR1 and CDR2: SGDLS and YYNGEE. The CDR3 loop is CASSVGPGQYEQYF. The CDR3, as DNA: TGTGCCAGCAGCGTAGGCCCAGGACAGTACGAGCAGTACTTC.

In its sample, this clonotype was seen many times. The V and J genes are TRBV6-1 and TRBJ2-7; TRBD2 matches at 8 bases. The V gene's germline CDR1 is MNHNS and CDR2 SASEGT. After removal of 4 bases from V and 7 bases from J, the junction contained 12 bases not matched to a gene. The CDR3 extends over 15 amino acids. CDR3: CASSVDSSGGGEQYF. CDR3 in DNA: TGTGCCAGCAGTGTAGACTCGAGCGGGGGAGGGGAGCAGTACTTC.

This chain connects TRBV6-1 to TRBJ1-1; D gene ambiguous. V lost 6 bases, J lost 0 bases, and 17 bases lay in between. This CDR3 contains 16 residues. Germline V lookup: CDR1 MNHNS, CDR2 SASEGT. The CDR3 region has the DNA TGTGCCAGCAGCGAACGGACGGGTCCTATGAACACTGAAGCTTTCTTT. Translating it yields CASSERTGPMNTEAFF.

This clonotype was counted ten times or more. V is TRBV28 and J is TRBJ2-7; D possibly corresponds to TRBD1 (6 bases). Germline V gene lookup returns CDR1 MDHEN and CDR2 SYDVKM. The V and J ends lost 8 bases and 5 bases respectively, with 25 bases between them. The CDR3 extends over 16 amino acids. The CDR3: CASLPPGHALGHEQYF. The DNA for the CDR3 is TGTGCCAGCCTCCCGCCGGGACACGCCTTGGGACACGAGCAGTACTTC. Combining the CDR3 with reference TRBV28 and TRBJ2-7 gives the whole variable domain DVKVTQSSRYLVKRTGEKVFLECVQDMDHENMFWYRQDPGLGLRLIYFSYDVKMKEKGDIPEGYSVSREKKERFSLILESASTNQTSMYLCASLPPGHALGHEQYFGPGTRLTVT.

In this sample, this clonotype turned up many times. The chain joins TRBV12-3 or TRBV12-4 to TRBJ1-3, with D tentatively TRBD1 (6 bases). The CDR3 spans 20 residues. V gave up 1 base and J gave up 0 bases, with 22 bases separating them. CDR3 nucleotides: TGTGCCAGCAGTTTAGTTCCTGTCGGCGGGGGCCAACCCTCTGGAAACACCATATATTTT. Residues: CASSLVPVGGGQPSGNTIYF.

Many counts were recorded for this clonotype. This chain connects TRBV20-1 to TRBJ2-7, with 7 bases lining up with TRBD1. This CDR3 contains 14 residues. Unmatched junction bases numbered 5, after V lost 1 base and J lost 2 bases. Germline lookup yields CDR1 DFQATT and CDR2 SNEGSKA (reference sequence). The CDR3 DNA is TGCAGTGCTAGAGCCTCTGACAGGGCCTACGAGCAGTACTTC. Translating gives CSARASDRAYEQYF.

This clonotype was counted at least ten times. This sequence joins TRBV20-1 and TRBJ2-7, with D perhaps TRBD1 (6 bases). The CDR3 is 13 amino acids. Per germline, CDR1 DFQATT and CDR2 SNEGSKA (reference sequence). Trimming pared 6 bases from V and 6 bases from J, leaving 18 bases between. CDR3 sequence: CSAPAGVRGEQYF. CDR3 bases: TGCAGTGCCCCAGCAGGGGTTCGGGGCGAGCAGTACTTC.

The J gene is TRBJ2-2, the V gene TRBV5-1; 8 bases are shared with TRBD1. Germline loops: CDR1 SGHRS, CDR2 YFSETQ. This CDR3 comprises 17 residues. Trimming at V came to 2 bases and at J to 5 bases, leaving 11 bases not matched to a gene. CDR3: CASSLTGGTGKTGELFF. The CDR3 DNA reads TGCGCCAGCAGCTTAACCGGAGGGACAGGAAAAACCGGGGAGCTGTTTTTT. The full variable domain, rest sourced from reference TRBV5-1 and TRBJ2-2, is KAGVTQTPRYLIKTRGQQVTLSCSPISGHRSVSWYQQTPGQGLQFLFEYFSETQRNKGNFPGRFSGRQFSNSRSEMNVSTLELGDSALYLCASSLTGGTGKTGELFFGEGSRLTVL.

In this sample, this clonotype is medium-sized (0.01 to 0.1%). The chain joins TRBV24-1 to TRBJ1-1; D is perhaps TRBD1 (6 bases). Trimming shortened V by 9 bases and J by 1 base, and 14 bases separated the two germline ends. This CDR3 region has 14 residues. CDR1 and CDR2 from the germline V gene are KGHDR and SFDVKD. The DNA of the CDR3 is TGTGCCACCCGGTCGGGACACAAGAACACTGAAGCTTTCTTT. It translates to CATRSGHKNTEAFF.

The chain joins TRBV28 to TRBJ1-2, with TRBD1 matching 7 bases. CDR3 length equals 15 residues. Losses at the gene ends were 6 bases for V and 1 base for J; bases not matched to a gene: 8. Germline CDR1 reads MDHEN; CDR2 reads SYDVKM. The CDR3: CASSPDRSFNYGYTF. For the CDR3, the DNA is TGTGCCAGCAGCCCGGACAGGTCGTTTAACTATGGCTACACCTTC.

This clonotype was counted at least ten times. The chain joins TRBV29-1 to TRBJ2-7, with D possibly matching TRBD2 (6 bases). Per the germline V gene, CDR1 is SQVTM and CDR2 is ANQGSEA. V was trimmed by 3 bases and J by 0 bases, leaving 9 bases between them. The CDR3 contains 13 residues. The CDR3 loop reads CSVEAGSSYEQYF. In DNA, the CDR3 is TGCAGCGTTGAGGCGGGGAGCTCCTACGAGCAGTACTTC.